The sequence of this T cell receptor beta chain was determined in a study of T-cell memory formation after mild COVID-19 (dated by TCRdb to about 2021). Regarding the research as a whole: TCR sequence clusters from the two donors were largely donor specific. Two young, previously healthy adult volunteers made up the cohort, one male and one female. In two donors, T-cell clones that expanded and contracted after mild COVID-19 were followed by sequencing TCRalpha and TCRbeta repertoires longitudinally.

What the authors observed across the whole study: Clones contracting from day 15 to 85 had balanced CD4/CD8 phenotypes, while a second wave expanding from day 15 to 37 was biased towards CD4+. Only a couple of mild cases were covered in the study, and larger cohorts including severe cases with pre-infection samples were considered necessary. Contracting CD4+ clones turned up mainly in the CM and EM memory subsets, whereas EMRA was where CD8+ clones were enriched. SARS-CoV-2 specificity of the second-wave clones peaking on day 37 was not confirmed. Some responding clones were detected in pre-infection memory, suggesting pre-existing cross-reactive memory T cells joined the SARS-CoV-2 response.

For CDR1 and CDR2, the germline V gene lists SGHTA and FQGTGA. The CDR3 measures 16 amino acids from cysteine to phenylalanine. CDR3 DNA is the only sequence kept; it has 48 bases, read in frame from the first base. Cut back by 2 bases and 8 bases, the V and J ends lie 19 bases apart. Remarks on this clonotype: The target of this receptor is not known. No quality values exist for individual bases; no much larger clone is one base distant.

PBMCs were isolated by Ficoll-Paque density gradient centrifugation. The run used an Illumina NovaSeq 6000. TCRalpha and TCRbeta cDNA libraries were built by 5'RACE with constant-segment primers, adding sample barcodes and unique molecular identifiers. Trizol reagent was used to extract RNA from every sample. Amplification of the libraries took two PCR steps, and the second step added a second sample barcode plus Illumina TruSeq adapters. Sequencing of libraries was performed on an Illumina NovaSeq with 2 x 150 bp paired-end reads. Per the source publication's procedure: Reads were demultiplexed and collapsed into UMI-guided consensus sequences with migec v1.2.7. With mixcr v2.1.11, UMI consensuses were aligned to TRA and TRB V and J templates and assembled into clonotypes. A clonotype was counted as expanded or contracted only when both edgeR and NoisET called the clonotype significant, with the noise models trained on biological replicates. edgeR calls used a false discovery rate-adjusted p below 0.01 and a log2 fold-change threshold of 1. As an exploratory analysis of dynamics, max-normalized trajectories of the 1000 most abundant clonotypes were examined with PCA combined with hierarchical clustering. Each responding clone was given a CD4 or CD8 phenotype based on the CD4+ and CD8+ repertoires, which had been sequenced separately. Using fastp trimming at Q25 and MiXCR clonotype assembly, TCRdb reanalyzed the public sequencing data and kept in-frame beta chains. Duplicate CDR3 protein sequences are folded into a single record with the most common DNA and genes. The V and J calls and clone size come from TCRdb's table, not from the authors' own analysis. The sample data list about 350,000 distinct CDR3 sequences, and around 27% of these were observed just once. The ten largest clones capture less than 15% of the sample.

Sequenced material: PBMCs or a T cell subset sorted from them (not recorded which). This receptor chain uses TRBV7-3 and TRBJ2-1; the best D guess is TRBD1, with 7 bases matching. This clonotype was obtained from an adult woman who had mild COVID-19 (a few samples of this study predate the infection). The sample titles of this study are shuffled in the database, so cell type and time point are left out; the donor was told from shared clones. The sequence in DNA is TGTGCCAGCAGCTTAGGGATAGAAGACAGGGACTATGAGCAGTTCTTC. Its product reads: CASSLGIEDRDYEQFF.